This record looks at one TCR beta chain sequence and its context. The CDR3 is made up of 13 amino acids. The ends lost 4 bases at V and 7 bases at J; junction bases unmatched: 4. Germline-derived CDR1 and CDR2 are SGHRS and YFSETQ. The data belong to a study of blood T cell repertoires in COVID-19. Turning to the study itself: The analysed material was cDNA or gDNA that came from T cells, B-cell-depleted T cells, or PBMCs.

Source study methods: Reference gene primers were amplified, and this amplification served to estimate nucleated cell counts. Data came from immunoSEQ multiplex PCR; TCRdb stores just in-frame clones and leaves some out. V and J calls and clone size are given by that table; D and trimming were obtained from the DNA. The sample lists roughly 410,000 clones, about 87% seen once, with 2% to 2.5% in the top ten. This TCR came from a woman aged 60 to 75 with COVID-19, enrolled during active disease. The specimen was peripheral blood. This chain links TRBV5-1 with TRBJ1-2; TRBD1 agrees at 10 bases. Here the CDR3 reads CASSPGTGVGYTF. The DNA for the CDR3 is TGCGCCAGCAGCCCAGGGACAGGGGTTGGCTACACCTTC.